This T cell receptor beta chain was recorded in a study of early T cells in non-severe SARS-CoV-2 infection. About the research overall: Chains were not paired, and sequencing was done on bulk RNA from unsorted whole blood.

This CDR3 has 15 residues. Trimming cost V 2 bases and J 13 bases; bases outside gene matches: 9. Germline CDR1 and CDR2: SGHTA and FQGNSA. This clonotype has a handful of counts. TCRdb re-derived calls from the 5' RACE reads in MiXCR, one entry per CDR3 protein. The data contain approximately 100,000 distinct CDR3 sequences, 14% of them singletons. The sequence was obtained from an adult who was a healthcare worker with PCR-confirmed SARS-CoV-2 infection or an uninfected control (not recorded which). Sequenced material: whole blood. The J gene is TRBJ2-1, the V gene TRBV7-2, with 12 bases fitting TRBD2. CDR3 DNA: TGTGCCAGCAGCTTACGGGCTAGCGGGGGGGTCTTTCAGTTCTTC. Its translation: CASSLRASGGVFQFF.